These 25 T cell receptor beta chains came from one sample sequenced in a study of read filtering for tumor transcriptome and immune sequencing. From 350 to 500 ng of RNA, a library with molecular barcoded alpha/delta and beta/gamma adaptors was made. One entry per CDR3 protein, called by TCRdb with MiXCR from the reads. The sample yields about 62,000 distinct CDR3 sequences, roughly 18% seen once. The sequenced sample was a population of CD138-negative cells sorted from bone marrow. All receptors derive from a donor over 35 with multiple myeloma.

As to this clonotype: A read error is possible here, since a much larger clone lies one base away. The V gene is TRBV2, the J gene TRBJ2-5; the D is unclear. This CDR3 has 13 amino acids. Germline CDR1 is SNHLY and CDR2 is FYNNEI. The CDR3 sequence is CASSESIQGTQYF. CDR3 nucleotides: TGTGCCAGCAGTGAGAGTATACAAGGGACCCAGTACTTC. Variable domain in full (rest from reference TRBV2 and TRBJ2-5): EPEVTQTPSHQVTQMGQEVILRCVPISNHLYFYWYRQILGQKVEFLVSFYNNEISEKSEIFDDQFSVERPDGSNFTLKIRSTKLEDSAMYFCASSESIQGTQYFGPGTRLLVL.

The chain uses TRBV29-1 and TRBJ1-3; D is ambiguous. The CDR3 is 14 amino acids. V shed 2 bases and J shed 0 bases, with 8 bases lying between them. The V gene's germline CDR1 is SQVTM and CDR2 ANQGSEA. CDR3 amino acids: CSVEWANSGNTIYF. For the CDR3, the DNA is TGCAGCGTTGAATGGGCAAACTCTGGAAACACCATATATTTT.

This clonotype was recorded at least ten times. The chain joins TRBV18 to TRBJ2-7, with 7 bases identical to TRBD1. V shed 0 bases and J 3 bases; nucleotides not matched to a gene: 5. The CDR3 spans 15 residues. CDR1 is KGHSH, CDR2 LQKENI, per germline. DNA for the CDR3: TGTGCCAGCTCACCACCGGCAGCAGGGGGCTACGAGCAGTACTTC. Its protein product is CASSPPAAGGYEQYF.

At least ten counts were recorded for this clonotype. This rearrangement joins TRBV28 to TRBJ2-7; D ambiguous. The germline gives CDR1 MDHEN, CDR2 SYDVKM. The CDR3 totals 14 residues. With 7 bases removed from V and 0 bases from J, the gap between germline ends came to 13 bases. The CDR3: CASILAGSSYEQYF. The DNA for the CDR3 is TGTGCCAGCATTCTGGCCGGCAGCTCCTACGAGCAGTACTTC.

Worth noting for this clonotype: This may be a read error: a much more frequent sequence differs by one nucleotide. CDR3 residues: CASLNRVSNYGHTF. CDR3 nucleotides: TGTGCCAGCCTCAACAGGGTATCGAACTATGGCCACACCTTC. The V gene is TRBV5-6, the J gene TRBJ1-2; tentatively, D is TRBD1 (6 bases). Germline CDR1 SGHDT, CDR2 YYEEEE. The CDR3 loop spans 14 amino acids.

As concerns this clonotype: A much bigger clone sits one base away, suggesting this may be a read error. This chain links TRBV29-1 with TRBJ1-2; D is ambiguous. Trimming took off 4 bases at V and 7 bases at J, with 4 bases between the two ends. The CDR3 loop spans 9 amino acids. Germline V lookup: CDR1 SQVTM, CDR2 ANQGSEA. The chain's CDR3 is CSVVSGYTF. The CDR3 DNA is TGCAGCGTTGTTTCTGGCTACACCTTC.

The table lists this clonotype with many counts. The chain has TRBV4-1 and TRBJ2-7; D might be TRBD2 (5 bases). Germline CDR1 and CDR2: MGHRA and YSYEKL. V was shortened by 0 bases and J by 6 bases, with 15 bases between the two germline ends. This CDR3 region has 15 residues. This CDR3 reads CASSQEDGVKIEQYF. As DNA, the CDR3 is TGCGCCAGCAGCCAAGAAGACGGGGTCAAGATCGAGCAGTACTTC.

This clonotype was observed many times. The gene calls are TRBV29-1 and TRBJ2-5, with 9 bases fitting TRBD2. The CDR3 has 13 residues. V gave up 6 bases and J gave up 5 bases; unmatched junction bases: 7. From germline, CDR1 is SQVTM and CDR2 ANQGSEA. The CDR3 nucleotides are TGCAGCGTGGATTATAGCGGGGGCGAGACCCAGTACTTC. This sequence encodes CSVDYSGGETQYF.

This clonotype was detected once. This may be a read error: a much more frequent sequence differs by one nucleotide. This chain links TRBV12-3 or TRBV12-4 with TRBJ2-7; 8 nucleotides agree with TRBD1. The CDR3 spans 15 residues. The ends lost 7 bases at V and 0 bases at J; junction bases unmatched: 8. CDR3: CASTFGTGASYEQYF. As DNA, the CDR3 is TGTGCCAGCACTTTCGGGACAGGAGCCTCCTACGAGCAGTACTTC.

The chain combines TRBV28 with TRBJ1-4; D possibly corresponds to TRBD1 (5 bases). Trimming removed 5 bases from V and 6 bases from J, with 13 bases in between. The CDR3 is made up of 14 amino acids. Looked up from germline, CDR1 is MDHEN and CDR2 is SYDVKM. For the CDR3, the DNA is TGTGCCAGCAGTCTTAGTTGGGGCGATGAAAAACTGTTTTTT. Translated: CASSLSWGDEKLFF.

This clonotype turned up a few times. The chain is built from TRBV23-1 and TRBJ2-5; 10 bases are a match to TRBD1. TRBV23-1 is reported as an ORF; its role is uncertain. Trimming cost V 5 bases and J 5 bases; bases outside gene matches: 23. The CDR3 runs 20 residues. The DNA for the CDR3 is TGCGCCAGCAGTACATCCCCCAACAGCCGGGACAGGGGAAGGGCGGAGACCCAGTACTTC. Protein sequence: CASSTSPNSRDRGRAETQYF.

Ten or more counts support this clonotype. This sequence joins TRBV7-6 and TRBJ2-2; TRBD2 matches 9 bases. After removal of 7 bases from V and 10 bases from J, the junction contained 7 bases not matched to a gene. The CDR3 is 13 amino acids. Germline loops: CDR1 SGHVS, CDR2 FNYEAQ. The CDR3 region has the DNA TGTGCCAGCACCCCTTTAGCGGGGGAGGAGCTGTTTTTT. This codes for CASTPLAGEELFF.

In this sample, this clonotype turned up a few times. CDR3 region: CASRPGSSGNTIYF. The CDR3 coding sequence is TGTGCCAGCAGGCCAGGCAGCTCTGGAAACACCATATATTTT. The chain uses TRBV6-4 and TRBJ1-3; D call uncertain. Trimming pared 6 bases from V and 0 bases from J, leaving 9 bases between. This CDR3 contains 14 residues. Per the germline V gene, CDR1 is MRHNA and CDR2 is SNTAGT.

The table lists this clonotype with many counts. CDR3 amino acids: CASSLKAGGAQETQYF. The CDR3 region has the DNA TGTGCCAGCAGCTTAAAAGCGGGAGGCGCCCAAGAGACCCAGTACTTC. The chain combines TRBV7-2 with TRBJ2-5, with 9 bases fitting TRBD2. The CDR3 contains 16 residues. Germline V gives CDR1 SGHTA, CDR2 FQGNSA. With V trimmed by 2 bases and J by 1 base, 5 bases remained unmatched.

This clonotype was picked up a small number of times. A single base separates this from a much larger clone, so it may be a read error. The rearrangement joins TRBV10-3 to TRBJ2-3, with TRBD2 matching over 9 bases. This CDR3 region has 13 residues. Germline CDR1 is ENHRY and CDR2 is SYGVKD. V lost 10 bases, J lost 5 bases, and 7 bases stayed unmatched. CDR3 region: CASRGGAGDTQYF. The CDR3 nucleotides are TGTGCCAGCCGCGGGGGGGCCGGAGATACGCAGTATTTT.

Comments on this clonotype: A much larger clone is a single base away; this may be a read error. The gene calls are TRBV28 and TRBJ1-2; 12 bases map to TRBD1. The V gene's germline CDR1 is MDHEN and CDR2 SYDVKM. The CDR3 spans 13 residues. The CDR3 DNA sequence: TGTGCCAGCAACAACCGGGACAGGGGGCAAGACATCTTC. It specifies CASNNRDRGQDIF.

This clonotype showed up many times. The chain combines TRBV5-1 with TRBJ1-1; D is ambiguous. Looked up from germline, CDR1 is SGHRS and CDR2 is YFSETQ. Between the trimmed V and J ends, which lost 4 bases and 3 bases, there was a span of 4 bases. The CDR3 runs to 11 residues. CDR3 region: CASSRDTEAFF. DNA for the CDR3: TGCGCCAGCAGCCGGGACACTGAAGCTTTCTTT.

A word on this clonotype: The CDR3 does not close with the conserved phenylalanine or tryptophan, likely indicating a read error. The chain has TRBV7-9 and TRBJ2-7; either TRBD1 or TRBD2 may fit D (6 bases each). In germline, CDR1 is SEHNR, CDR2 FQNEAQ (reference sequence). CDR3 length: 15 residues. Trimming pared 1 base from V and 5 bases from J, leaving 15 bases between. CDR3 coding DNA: TGTGCCAGCAGCTTAGACGGGGGCATCGGCCACGAGCAGTACTCC. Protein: CASSLDGGIGHEQYS.

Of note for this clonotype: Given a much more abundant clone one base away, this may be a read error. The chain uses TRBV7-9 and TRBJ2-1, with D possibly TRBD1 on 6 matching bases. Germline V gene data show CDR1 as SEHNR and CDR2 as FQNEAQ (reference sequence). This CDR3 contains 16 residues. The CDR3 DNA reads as TGTGCCAGCAGCTTAAAGCCCGGACAGAGAAACAATGTGCAGTTCTTC. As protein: CASSLKPGQRNNVQFF. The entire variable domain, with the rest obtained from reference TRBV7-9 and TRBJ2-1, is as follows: DTGVSQNPRHKITKRGQNVTFRCDPISEHNRLYWYRQTLGQGPEFLTYFQNEAQLEKSRLLSDRFSAERPKGSFSTLEIQRTEQGDSAMYLCASSLKPGQRNNVQFFGPGTRLTVL.

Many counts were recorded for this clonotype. Here the CDR3 reads CSVEGNLAGASQETQYF. The CDR3 DNA sequence: TGCAGCGTTGAAGGGAACCTAGCTGGGGCAAGCCAAGAGACCCAGTACTTC. The rearrangement links TRBV29-1 to TRBJ2-5; D tentatively fits TRBD1 or TRBD2 (5 bases each). Per the germline V gene, CDR1 is SQVTM and CDR2 is ANQGSEA. Trimming took 1 base from V and 1 from J, leaving 19 bases between them. The CDR3 loop spans 17 amino acids.

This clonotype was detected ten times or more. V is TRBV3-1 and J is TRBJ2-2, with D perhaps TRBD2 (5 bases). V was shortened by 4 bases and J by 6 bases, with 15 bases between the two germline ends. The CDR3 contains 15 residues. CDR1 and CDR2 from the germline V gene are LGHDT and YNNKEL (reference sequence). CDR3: CASSRKLVEAGELFF. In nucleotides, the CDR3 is TGTGCCAGCAGCCGAAAACTAGTTGAGGCCGGGGAGCTGTTTTTT. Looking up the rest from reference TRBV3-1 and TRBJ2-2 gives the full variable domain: DTAVSQTPKYLVTQMGNDKSIKCEQNLGHDTMYWYKQDSKKFLKIMFSYNNKELIINETVPNRFSPKSPDKAHLNLHINSLELGDSAVYFCASSRKLVEAGELFFGEGSRLTVL.

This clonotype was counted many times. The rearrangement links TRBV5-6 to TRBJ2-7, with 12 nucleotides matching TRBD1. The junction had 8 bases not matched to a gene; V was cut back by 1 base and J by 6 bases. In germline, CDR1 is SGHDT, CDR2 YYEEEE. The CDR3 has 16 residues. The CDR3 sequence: CASSLKWDRGPIEQYF. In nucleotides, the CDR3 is TGTGCCAGCAGCTTGAAGTGGGACAGGGGGCCGATCGAGCAGTACTTC.

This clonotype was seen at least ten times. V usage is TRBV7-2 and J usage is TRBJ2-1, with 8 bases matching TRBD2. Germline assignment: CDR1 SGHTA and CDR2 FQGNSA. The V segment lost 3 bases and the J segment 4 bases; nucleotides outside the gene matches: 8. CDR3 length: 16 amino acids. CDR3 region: CASSFNRGGRYNEQFF. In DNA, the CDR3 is TGTGCCAGCAGCTTTAACCGGGGGGGTAGGTACAATGAGCAGTTCTTC.

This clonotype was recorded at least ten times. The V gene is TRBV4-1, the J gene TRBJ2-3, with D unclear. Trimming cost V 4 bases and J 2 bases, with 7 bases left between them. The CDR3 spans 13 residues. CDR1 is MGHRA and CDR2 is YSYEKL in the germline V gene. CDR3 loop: CASSPVDTDTQYF. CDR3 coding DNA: TGCGCCAGCAGCCCGGTGGACACAGATACGCAGTATTTT.

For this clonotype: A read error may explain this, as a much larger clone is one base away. The CDR3 reads CASSLVSYGYTF. CDR3 coding DNA: TGTGCCAGCAGTTTAGTGAGCTATGGCTACACCTTC. The chain uses TRBV12-3 or TRBV12-4 and TRBJ1-2; D uncertain. The V end was cut by 1 base, the J end by 4 bases, with 4 bases between. This CDR3 has 12 amino acids.